These 30 T cell receptor beta chains were sequenced from one sample in a study of T cell responses to AZD1222 COVID-19 vaccine. The assay was immunoSEQ multiplex PCR, and TCRdb's table has in-frame clones only and misses some. Seen here are 70,000 to 90,000 clones, roughly 85% observed once, and the top ten hold about 12%. Sequencing was performed on peripheral blood, taken 28 days after the second AZD1222 dose. The source of these receptors is an adult who received the AZD1222 COVID-19 vaccine.

This clone was seen more than once but under ten times. The J gene is TRBJ1-3, the V gene TRBV7-3; D gene uncertain. CDR3 size: 14 residues. The V gene's germline CDR1 is SGHTA and CDR2 FQGTGA. V gave up 3 bases and J gave up 3 bases, with 9 bases separating them. CDR3 in amino acids: CASSLGGSGNTIYF. The CDR3 DNA follows: TGTGCCAGCAGCTTGGGTGGGAGTGGAAACACCATATATTTT. The full variable domain, its missing parts supplied by reference TRBV7-3 and TRBJ1-3, is GAGVSQTPSNKVTEKGKYVELRCDPISGHTALYWYRQSLGQGPEFLIYFQGTGAADDSGLPNDRFFAVRPEGSVSTLKIQRTERGDSAVYLCASSLGGSGNTIYFGEGSWLTVV.

The rearrangement uses TRBV4-2 and TRBJ1-1; perhaps TRBD1 as D (5 bases). CDR1 LGHNA and CDR2 YNFKEQ come from the germline V gene. V gave up 4 bases and J gave up 0 bases, with 18 bases separating them. The CDR3 spans 17 residues. The chain's CDR3 is CASSLGRQLTMNTEAFF. The CDR3 nucleotides are TGTGCCAGCAGCCTGGGAAGACAGTTAACCATGAACACTGAAGCTTTCTTT.

The J gene is TRBJ1-4, the V gene TRBV5-1; the match to TRBD1 covers 8 bases. This CDR3 comprises 16 residues. The ends lost 3 bases at V and 1 base at J; junction bases unmatched: 5. Germline-derived CDR1 and CDR2 are SGHRS and YFSETQ. CDR3 sequence: CASSSGQGITNEKLFF. DNA of the CDR3: TGCGCCAGCAGCTCCGGACAGGGAATAACTAATGAAAAACTGTTTTTT.

With regard to this clone: Other DNA sequences in this sample translate to the same CDR3. The CDR3 loop reads CASGLVPETTEAFF. Here the CDR3 DNA reads TGTGCTAGTGGTTTGGTACCTGAGACCACTGAAGCTTTCTTT. V is TRBV12-5 and J is TRBJ1-1; D unresolved. The CDR3 runs to 14 residues. Trimming removed 0 bases at V and 4 bases at J, with 9 bases between. The germline CDR1 and CDR2 sequences are LGHNT and FRNRAP.

The chain is built from TRBV28 and TRBJ2-5; no definite D call. Germline V gene sequence: CDR1 MDHEN, CDR2 SYDVKM. Trimming took off 5 bases at V and 4 bases at J, with 11 bases between the two ends. The CDR3 spans 13 residues. CDR3 sequence: CASSHSSGETQYF. Written as DNA, the CDR3 is TGTGCCAGCAGTCATTCCTCGGGAGAGACCCAGTACTTC.

V gene TRBV19 combines with J gene TRBJ1-2, with TRBD1 identical over 11 bases. V was clipped by 7 bases and J by 3 bases; unmatched bases: 4. Germline V lookup: CDR1 LNHDA, CDR2 SQIVND (reference sequence). The CDR3 spans 14 residues. CDR3 loop: CASTGTGGYYGYTF. As DNA, the CDR3 is TGTGCCAGTACTGGGACAGGGGGTTACTATGGCTACACCTTC.

The chain has TRBV28 and TRBJ1-5; D gene unclear. The V gene's germline CDR1 is MDHEN and CDR2 SYDVKM. V lost 4 bases, J lost 3 bases, and 13 bases lay in between. The CDR3 loop spans 15 amino acids. The CDR3 region is CASSYQNSPNQPQHF. The DNA for the CDR3 is TGTGCCAGCAGTTACCAGAACAGCCCCAATCAGCCCCAGCATTTT.

The chain is built from TRBV12-1 and TRBJ1-2. TRBV12-1 is given as a pseudogene. The CDR3 is 15 amino acids. CDR3 amino acids: CASSLVGGPNYGYTF. CDR3 sequence (DNA): TGTGCCAGCAGCTTGGTAGGCGGACCGAACTATGGCTACACCTTC.

The chain uses TRBV11-2 and TRBJ2-2, with 7 bases aligning to TRBD1. Germline trimming cut 1 base from V and 8 bases from J; bases unmatched to any gene: 7. Germline loops: CDR1 SGHAT, CDR2 FQNNGV. CDR3 length: 15 residues. As DNA, the CDR3 is TGTGCCAGCAGCTTAGGGGACAGCCCCCCGGGGGAGCTGTTTTTT. It codes for CASSLGDSPPGELFF. Supplemented by reference TRBV11-2 and TRBJ2-2, the full variable domain reads EAGVAQSPRYKIIEKRQSVAFWCNPISGHATLYWYQQILGQGPKLLIQFQNNGVVDDSQLPKDRFSAERLKGVDSTLKIQPAKLEDSAVYLCASSLGDSPPGELFFGEGSRLTVL.

V and J are TRBV18 and TRBJ2-1; D gene ambiguous. Germline CDR1 is KGHSH and CDR2 is LQKENI. The CDR3 covers 15 residues. Trimming removed 1 base at V and 0 bases at J, with 7 bases between. The CDR3: CASSPRANSYNEQFF. The DNA of the CDR3 is TGTGCCAGCTCACCACGGGCTAACTCCTACAATGAGCAGTTCTTC.

CDR3 loop: CASRTPSDITGELFF. CDR3 in DNA: TGCGCCAGCAGGACACCGTCAGACATTACCGGGGAGCTGTTTTTT. This sequence joins TRBV5-1 and TRBJ2-2; D not resolved. Germline lookup yields CDR1 SGHRS and CDR2 YFSETQ. The CDR3 covers 15 residues. The V end was cut by 5 bases, the J end by 5 bases, with 16 bases between.

This sequence joins TRBV15 and TRBJ2-3; 8 bases map to TRBD2. Germline values: CDR1 LNHNV, CDR2 YYDKDF (reference sequence). CDR3 length: 15 amino acids. J lost 7 bases, V lost 0 bases, and 6 bases had no gene match. CDR3: CATSRDRRGGNTQYF. CDR3 nucleotide sequence: TGTGCCACCAGCAGAGATCGCCGGGGGGGAAATACGCAGTATTTT.

V and J are TRBV5-4 and TRBJ1-3; a possible D gene is TRBD1 (5 bases). Trimming pared 4 bases from V and 2 bases from J, leaving 13 bases between. The CDR3 runs 15 residues. The germline V gene has CDR1 SGHNT and CDR2 YYREEE (reference sequence). CDR3 sequence: CASSPGGLTGNTIYF. The CDR3 DNA reads as TGTGCCAGCAGCCCTGGGGGGTTAACTGGAAACACCATATATTTT. Combining the CDR3 with reference TRBV5-4 and TRBJ1-3 gives the whole variable domain ETGVTQSPTHLIKTRGQQVTLRCSSQSGHNTVSWYQQALGQGPQFIFQYYREEENGRGNFPPRFSGLQFPNYSSELNVNALELDDSALYLCASSPGGLTGNTIYFGEGSWLTVV.

The chain joins TRBV2 to TRBJ1-5, with D hard to call. V was trimmed by 7 bases and J by 0 bases, leaving 7 bases between them. This CDR3 region has 13 residues. Germline CDR1 is SNHLY and CDR2 is FYNNEI. The CDR3 coding sequence is TGTGCCAGCAATCAGAATAGCAATCAGCCCCAGCATTTT. Translating gives CASNQNSNQPQHF.

CDR3 in amino acids: CAWSVHGSSQPQHF. CDR3 coding DNA: TGTGCCTGGAGTGTACATGGGTCTTCTCAGCCCCAGCATTTT. The chain combines TRBV30 with TRBJ1-5; no definite D call. The CDR3 length is 14 residues. Germline CDR1 GTSNPN, CDR2 SVGIG (reference sequence). Trimming took off 0 bases at V and 6 bases at J, with 12 bases between the two ends.

The gene calls are TRBV19 and TRBJ1-4, with TRBD1 as a possible D gene (6 bases). Germline values: CDR1 LNHDA, CDR2 SQIVND (reference sequence). The CDR3 runs 14 residues. V lost 4 bases and J lost 6, with 12 bases in between. The CDR3 sequence: CASSTRDTYEKLFF. The CDR3 DNA is TGTGCCAGTAGTACCCGGGACACATATGAAAAACTGTTTTTT.

The rearrangement joins TRBV6-1 to TRBJ1-3, with a weak D call TRBD1 (5 bases). V was clipped by 0 bases and J by 3 bases, with 15 bases between them. Germline loops: CDR1 MNHNS, CDR2 SASEGT. The length of the CDR3 is 17 residues. The CDR3 DNA reads as TGTGCCAGCAGTGAAGCCGGCGGGGGAGACTTTGGAAACACCATATATTTT. Protein product: CASSEAGGGDFGNTIYF.

V gene TRBV7-3 combines with J gene TRBJ2-5, with TRBD2 identical over 7 bases. The CDR3 has 13 amino acids. The V gene end was trimmed by 5 bases and the J gene end by 7 bases; junction bases not matched to a gene: 7. The V gene's germline CDR1 is SGHTA and CDR2 FQGTGA. DNA for the CDR3: TGTGCCAGCAGCGTGACCCCGGGGGGGACCCAGTACTTC. It yields the protein CASSVTPGGTQYF.

CDR3 bases: TGTGCCTGGAGTGTTACTAGCCCCCTTCTCGGCGCGCGCTCCTACAATGAGCAGTTCTTC. It translates to CAWSVTSPLLGARSYNEQFF. The rearrangement uses TRBV30 and TRBJ2-1; D is perhaps TRBD2 (6 bases). V was trimmed by 0 bases and J by 0 bases, leaving 24 bases between them. Germline lookup yields CDR1 GTSNPN and CDR2 SVGIG (reference sequence). The CDR3 covers 20 residues.

The chain couples TRBV6-6 to TRBJ1-1; perhaps TRBD1 as D (5 bases). Germline assignment: CDR1 MNHNY and CDR2 SVGAGI (reference sequence). Trimming took off 6 bases at V and 1 base at J, with 12 bases between the two ends. This CDR3 region has 14 residues. Here the CDR3 DNA reads TGTGCCAGCAGCTTCGGGGGGGGGAACACTGAAGCTTTCTTT. Its protein product is CASSFGGGNTEAFF.

This chain links TRBV9 with TRBJ2-1; TRBD2 matches 10 bases. V shed 4 bases, J shed 4 bases, and the junction held 5 bases outside the gene matches. The CDR3 extends over 15 amino acids. Germline-derived CDR1 and CDR2 are SGDLS and YYNGEE. CDR3 DNA: TGTGCCAGCAGCAGTGGACTAGCGGTTTACAATGAGCAGTTCTTC. It yields the protein CASSSGLAVYNEQFF.

The chain has TRBV29-1 and TRBJ2-3; a weak D match, TRBD1 (6 bases). Trimming shortened V by 1 base and J by 8 bases, and 16 bases separated the two germline ends. Looked up from germline, CDR1 is SQVTM and CDR2 is ANQGSEA. This CDR3 spans 14 amino acids. In DNA, the CDR3 is TGCAGCGTTGAAGGGGGGCGCTTCGGTGGTACGCAGTATTTT. It encodes CSVEGGRFGGTQYF.

The chain recombines TRBV6-2 or TRBV6-3 with TRBJ2-7; the D is unclear. The ends were cut back, 4 bases at V and 0 bases at J, with 16 bases in the middle. In germline, CDR1 is MNHEY, CDR2 SVGEGT. CDR3 size: 16 residues. CDR3 sequence: CASSSAPWTPSYEQYF. CDR3 sequence (DNA): TGTGCCAGCAGTTCAGCGCCATGGACGCCCTCCTACGAGCAGTACTTC.

The CDR3 DNA sequence: TGTGCCAGCGGGGGCCCAATGAACACTGAAGCTTTCTTT. It encodes CASGGPMNTEAFF. This chain uses TRBV2 with TRBJ1-1, with D possibly TRBD1 on 6 matching bases. Germline-derived CDR1 and CDR2 are SNHLY and FYNNEI. Deletions cut 8 bases from V and 0 bases from J, with 10 bases between. The CDR3 sequence is 13 residues long.

The rearrangement joins TRBV4-2 to TRBJ1-4; D gene unclear. Germline V gene lookup returns CDR1 LGHNA and CDR2 YNFKEQ. V lost 0 bases and J 0 bases, leaving 11 bases between the germline ends. The CDR3 sequence is 17 residues long. The CDR3 DNA reads as TGTGCCAGCAGCCAAGAACCGCAGGCAGCAACTAATGAAAAACTGTTTTTT. This codes for CASSQEPQAATNEKLFF.

CDR3 region: CASSILGTGSNQPQHF. Here the CDR3 DNA reads TGTGCCAGTAGTATTCTGGGGACAGGTTCCAATCAGCCCCAGCATTTT. The chain is built from TRBV19 and TRBJ1-5, with TRBD1 matching over 8 bases. CDR1 and CDR2 (germline): LNHDA, SQIVND (reference sequence). The junction had 7 bases not matched to a gene; V was cut back by 3 bases and J by 3 bases. CDR3 size: 16 residues.

This rearrangement joins TRBV4-1 to TRBJ1-2, with D perhaps TRBD1 (6 bases). Trimming cost V 3 bases and J 5 bases, with 10 bases left between them. This CDR3 contains 13 residues. Germline V gene data show CDR1 as MGHRA and CDR2 as YSYEKL. CDR3: CASSHATGYGYTF. The CDR3, as DNA: TGCGCCAGCAGCCATGCCACAGGGTATGGCTACACCTTC.

The rearrangement links TRBV19 to TRBJ1-1; D ambiguous. The CDR3 runs to 15 residues. Between the trimmed V and J ends, which lost 3 bases and 1 base, there was a span of 12 bases. CDR1 and CDR2 from the germline V gene are LNHDA and SQIVND (reference sequence). The CDR3 sequence is CASSILGQTNTEAFF. CDR3 coding DNA: TGTGCCAGTAGTATTCTAGGCCAAACGAACACTGAAGCTTTCTTT.

The V call is TRBV5-4, the J call TRBJ2-1, with 7 nucleotides matching TRBD2. The CDR3 is 14 residues long. Germline-derived CDR1 and CDR2 are SGHNT and YYREEE (reference sequence). Losses at the gene ends were 3 bases for V and 9 bases for J; bases not matched to a gene: 9. The CDR3 region has the DNA TGTGCCAGCAGCTCTCTAGCGGATCGGAGTGAGCAGTTCTTC. Translation: CASSSLADRSEQFF.

Turning to this clone: Other DNA sequences of this sample code for an identical CDR3. The chain carries TRBV12-3 or TRBV12-4 and TRBJ1-2; D gene unclear. V lost 5 bases and J lost 3, with 7 bases in between. CDR3 length equals 12 residues. CDR3 coding DNA: TGTGCCAGCAGTCCAACCCACTATGGCTACACCTTC. Translation: CASSPTHYGYTF.